Detailed here is one T cell receptor beta chain. Assay used: immunoSEQ multiplex PCR; TCRdb lists only in-frame clones, some missing. The sample carries around 2,000,000 clones, approximately 94% recorded once. This entry comes from a study of shared clonotypes between healthy human individuals. It was CD45RO-negative cells, positively selected for CCR7, that made up naive CD8 cells, with terminally differentiated effector memory CD45RA+ cells excluded. Trimming took 1 base from V and 3 from J; bases not matched to a gene: 8. From germline, CDR1 is MNHNS and CDR2 SASEGT. The CDR3 is made up of 16 amino acids.

The chain couples TRBV6-1 to TRBJ2-7; 8 bases line up with TRBD2. The receptor comes from a man aged 18-30 years in good health. Sequencing input: naive CD8+ T cells sorted from blood. The CDR3 is CASSEVVSGVLYEQYF. In DNA, the CDR3 is TGTGCCAGCAGTGAAGTGGTTAGCGGGGTGCTCTACGAGCAGTACTTC.